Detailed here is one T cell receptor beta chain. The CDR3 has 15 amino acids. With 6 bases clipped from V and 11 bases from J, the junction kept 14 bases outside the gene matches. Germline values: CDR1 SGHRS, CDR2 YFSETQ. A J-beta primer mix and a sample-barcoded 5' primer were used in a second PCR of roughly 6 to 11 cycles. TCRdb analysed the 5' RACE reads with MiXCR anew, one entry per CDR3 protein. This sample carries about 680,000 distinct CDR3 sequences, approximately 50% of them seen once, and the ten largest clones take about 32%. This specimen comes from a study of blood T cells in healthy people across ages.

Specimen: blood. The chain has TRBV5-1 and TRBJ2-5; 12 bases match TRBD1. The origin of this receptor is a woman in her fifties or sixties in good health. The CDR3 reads CASNTGTGGIDAQYF. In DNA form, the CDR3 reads TGCGCCAGCAACACCGGGACAGGGGGCATTGACGCGCAGTACTTC.